The present TCR beta chain was sequenced within a study of blood T cell repertoires in COVID-19. Data came from immunoSEQ multiplex PCR; TCRdb stores just in-frame clones and leaves some out. Seen here are around 140,000 clones, approximately 90% observed once, and the top ten hold nearly 0.95%. The germline gives CDR1 ENHRY, CDR2 SYGVKD. The V segment lost 3 bases and the J segment 3 bases; nucleotides outside the gene matches: 8. The CDR3 contains 15 residues. Sequenced input: peripheral blood. The chain recombines TRBV10-3 with TRBJ2-7, with 7 bases identical to TRBD1. This clonotype was obtained from a woman aged 50 to 60 with acute or convalescent COVID-19. CDR3 protein: CAISEKRQGHYEQYF. As DNA, the CDR3 is TGTGCCATCAGTGAAAAGAGACAGGGCCACTACGAGCAGTACTTC.